The 12 T cell receptor beta chains below were found in one sample sequenced in a study of T cells in Graves' hyperthyroidism and ophthalmopathy. TCR beta CDR3 regions were amplified from RNA. The HTBI primer set served for first-round RT-PCR of the TCR CDR3. Each CDR3 protein is one row after TCRdb ran MiXCR on the multiplex PCR reads. The sample yields approximately 600,000 distinct CDR3 sequences, under 20% seen once. The sample comprised blood. These TCRs come from a woman in her twenties or thirties with Graves' hyperthyroidism.

This clonotype was counted only a few times. The chain links TRBV19 to TRBJ1-5, with D tentatively TRBD1 (5 bases). V was cut by 5 bases and J by 3 bases, with 8 bases left in between. The CDR3 extends over 13 amino acids. CDR1 and CDR2 (germline): LNHDA, SQIVND (reference sequence). Written as DNA, the CDR3 is TGTGCCAGTAGTGGGGCGAACAATCAGCCCCAGCATTTT. Translated, it gives CASSGANNQPQHF.

This clonotype was observed many times. The J gene is TRBJ2-7, the V gene TRBV7-8, with 9 bases identical to TRBD2. The CDR3 is 15 residues long. Trimming cost V 3 bases and J 2 bases; bases outside gene matches: 5. The germline CDR1 and CDR2 sequences are SGHVS and FQNEAQ. The CDR3, as DNA: TGTGCCAGCAGCTTCCCGTCTAGCGGGACCTACGAGCAGTACTTC. The encoded protein is CASSFPSSGTYEQYF.

This clonotype was detected ten times or more. The CDR3 region has the DNA TGTGCCAGCTCACTGTCCCCCCGGGACAGGGGCCGGGAGACCCAGTACTTC. It is translated as CASSLSPRDRGRETQYF. This chain links TRBV28 with TRBJ2-5; 10 nucleotides agree with TRBD1. The germline V gene encodes CDR1 MDHEN and CDR2 SYDVKM. This CDR3 region has 17 residues. V gave up 8 bases and J gave up 5 bases; unmatched junction bases: 17.

The sample holds a few counts of this clonotype. CDR3 loop: CASSLDRGSVLTF. In DNA, the CDR3 is TGCGCCAGCAGCTTGGACAGGGGAAGCGTCCTGACTTTC. The J gene is TRBJ2-6, the V gene TRBV5-1; 7 bases fit TRBD1. Per the germline V gene, CDR1 is SGHRS and CDR2 is YFSETQ. V was pared by 0 bases and J by 12 bases, with 3 bases of the junction left unmatched. CDR3 length equals 13 residues.

The sample holds many counts of this clonotype. The rearrangement uses TRBV10-3 and TRBJ2-1; 13 bases line up with TRBD2. Looked up from germline, CDR1 is ENHRY and CDR2 is SYGVKD. The CDR3 spans 13 residues. Losses at the gene ends were 8 bases for V and 5 bases for J; bases not matched to a gene: 0. The CDR3 reads CAIGTSGNNEQFF. The CDR3 bases are TGTGCCATCGGGACTAGCGGGAACAATGAGCAGTTCTTC.

CDR3: CASSESRRAPYNEQFF. CDR3 nucleotide sequence: TGCGCCAGCAGTGAGTCTCGGAGGGCCCCCTACAATGAGCAGTTCTTC. The rearrangement links TRBV10-2 to TRBJ2-1; D is possibly TRBD2 (6 bases). This CDR3 comprises 16 residues. The germline CDR1 and CDR2 sequences are WSHSY and SAAADI. V was pared by 0 bases and J by 2 bases, with 11 bases between.

This clonotype has just a few counts. The CDR3 nucleotides read TGTGCCAGCTCACCCTTCGGGAGTTCCTCCTACGAGCAGTACTTC. It encodes CASSPFGSSSYEQYF. This chain connects TRBV18 to TRBJ2-7; a weak D match, TRBD2 (6 bases). The germline gives CDR1 KGHSH, CDR2 LQKENI. Trimming removed 3 bases at V and 0 bases at J, with 12 bases between. This CDR3 contains 15 residues. The entire variable domain, with the rest obtained from reference TRBV18 and TRBJ2-7, is as follows: NAGVMQNPRHLVRRRGQEARLRCSPMKGHSHVYWYRQLPEEGLKFMVYLQKENIIDESGMPKERFSAEFPKEGPSILRIQQVVRGDSAAYFCASSPFGSSSYEQYFGPGTRLTVT.

The chain recombines TRBV9 with TRBJ2-1; 9 bases match TRBD2. CDR1 and CDR2 (germline): SGDLS, YYNGEE. This CDR3 contains 14 residues. J was trimmed by 5 bases and V by 4 bases; bases with no gene match: 4. The CDR3 region has the DNA TGTGCCAGCAGCTCTCGGACTAGCGACAATGAGCAGTTCTTC. It specifies CASSSRTSDNEQFF.

This clonotype was recorded a few times. The chain has TRBV5-1 and TRBJ2-6, with 9 positions matching TRBD2. CDR3 length: 18 amino acids. J gave up 0 bases and V 5 bases, and 9 bases lay outside the gene matches. Germline values: CDR1 SGHRS, CDR2 YFSETQ. The CDR3 region has the DNA TGCGCCAGCAGACGGGCGGGAGGGCCCCACTCTGGGGCCAACGTCCTGACTTTC. This encodes CASRRAGGPHSGANVLTF.

This clonotype occurred many times. The CDR3 is CASSEFGTAGETQYF. CDR3 nucleotides: TGTGCCAGCAGTGAATTCGGGACGGCGGGAGAGACCCAGTACTTC. The chain carries TRBV6-1 and TRBJ2-5; D is tentatively TRBD1 or TRBD2 (5 bases each). Trimming removed 2 bases at V and 4 bases at J, with 14 bases between. Per germline, CDR1 MNHNS and CDR2 SASEGT. This CDR3 has 15 amino acids.

On this clonotype: Its ends do not fully match the called genes, so a read error is possible. The chain is built from TRBV28 and TRBJ2-5; 7 bases line up with TRBD1. Germline V gene sequence: CDR1 MDHEN, CDR2 SYDVKM. The CDR3 consists of 15 residues. This chain's CDR3 is CVSSLPDRARETQYF. The DNA for the CDR3 is TGTGTCAGCAGTTTACCCGACAGGGCGAGGGAGACCCAGTACTTC.

This clonotype was seen only a few times. The genes are TRBV10-1 and TRBJ1-4, with 8 bases that match TRBD1. J was trimmed by 7 bases and V by 3 bases; bases with no gene match: 7. The CDR3 runs 15 residues. From germline, CDR1 is WNHNN and CDR2 SYGVQD (reference sequence). The CDR3 region is CASSDPDRVREKLFF. The CDR3, as DNA: TGCGCCAGCAGTGACCCGGACAGGGTACGTGAAAAACTGTTTTTT.